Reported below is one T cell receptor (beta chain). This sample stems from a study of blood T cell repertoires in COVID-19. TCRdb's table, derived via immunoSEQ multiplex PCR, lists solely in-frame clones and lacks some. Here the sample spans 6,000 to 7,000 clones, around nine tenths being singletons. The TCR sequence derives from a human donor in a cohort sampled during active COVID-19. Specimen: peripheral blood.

CDR3 residues: CAISETTEPLSPLHF. Here the CDR3 DNA reads TGTGCCATCAGTGAAACGACAGAGCCTCTTTCACCCCTCCACTTT. This rearrangement joins TRBV10-3 to TRBJ1-6, with a weak D call TRBD1 (5 bases). The CDR3 loop spans 15 amino acids. Trimming removed 3 bases from V and 9 bases from J, with 15 bases in between. Germline V lookup: CDR1 ENHRY, CDR2 SYGVKD.